Listed below are T cell receptor beta chains from one sample, sequenced in a study of blood T cell repertoires in COVID-19. Using immunoSEQ multiplex PCR, the repertoire was profiled, and TCRdb retains in-frame clones only, with some absent. The data contain over 70,000 clones, over 70% of them singletons. The specimen sequenced was peripheral blood. The receptors come from a woman older than 75 with acute or convalescent COVID-19. CDR3s leave out the opening cysteine and the closing phenylalanine or tryptophan. Each record gives: V gene, J gene, CDR3 protein.

v_gene: TRBV30; j_gene: TRBJ1-5; CDR3aa: AWSRRGKGNQPQH
v_gene: TRBV6-5; j_gene: TRBJ2-3; CDR3aa: ASTTGGTGDTQY
v_gene: TRBV18; j_gene: TRBJ1-3; CDR3aa: ASSPNRSGNTIY
v_gene: TRBV3-1/TRBV3-2; j_gene: TRBJ2-5; CDR3aa: ASSQIRQETQY
v_gene: TRBV7-8; j_gene: TRBJ1-1; CDR3aa: ASSFSEQTEAF
v_gene: TRBV5-4; j_gene: TRBJ1-4; CDR3aa: ASSLNEKLF
v_gene: TRBV19; j_gene: TRBJ2-3; CDR3aa: ASSILAGRTDTQY
v_gene: TRBV7-2; j_gene: TRBJ2-3; CDR3aa: ASSNEQGADTQY
v_gene: TRBV4-2; j_gene: TRBJ2-2; CDR3aa: ASSQVVGGNTGELF
v_gene: TRBV5-1; j_gene: TRBJ2-7; CDR3aa: ASSSTSGGGTYEQY
v_gene: TRBV4-2; j_gene: TRBJ2-3; CDR3aa: ASSQDGLAGVLTSTDTQY
v_gene: TRBV9; j_gene: TRBJ1-3; CDR3aa: ASSVDLWGDSSGNTIY
v_gene: TRBV7-2; j_gene: TRBJ2-7; CDR3aa: ASSFQPGYEQY
v_gene: TRBV5-3; j_gene: TRBJ1-6; CDR3aa: ARSFPEGQEGSYNSPLH
v_gene: TRBV4-2; j_gene: TRBJ1-2; CDR3aa: ASGTGSGGSYGYT
v_gene: TRBV6-5; j_gene: TRBJ2-2; CDR3aa: ASSTGQAGELF
v_gene: TRBV27; j_gene: TRBJ2-7; CDR3aa: ASSLWAGFYEQY
v_gene: TRBV4-3; j_gene: TRBJ1-5; CDR3aa: ASSHASRDQPQH
v_gene: TRBV2; j_gene: TRBJ1-2; CDR3aa: ASRRSGVGEGYT
v_gene: TRBV6-2/TRBV6-3; j_gene: TRBJ2-3; CDR3aa: ASSYLQGLFTDTQY
v_gene: TRBV6-1; j_gene: TRBJ2-7; CDR3aa: ASSETGGAYEQY
v_gene: TRBV6-5; j_gene: TRBJ2-1; CDR3aa: ASSYSNRLSNEQF
v_gene: TRBV6-5; j_gene: TRBJ1-5; CDR3aa: ASSYDRGRPQH
v_gene: TRBV27; j_gene: TRBJ1-1; CDR3aa: ASGSGQLRPDEAF
v_gene: TRBV18; j_gene: TRBJ1-6; CDR3aa: ASSPPPGGLASPLH